These 11 T cell receptor beta chains originate from one sample sequenced in a study of blood T cells in healthy people across ages. Together with a sample-barcoded 5' primer, a J-beta primer mix was included in a second PCR lasting about 7 to 11 cycles. Each CDR3 protein is one row after TCRdb ran MiXCR on the 5' RACE reads. The sample lists about 970,000 distinct CDR3 sequences; about 53% were seen once. The sample consisted of blood. These receptors were taken from a woman between 55 and 75 years old in good health.

This chain links TRBV12-3 or TRBV12-4 with TRBJ2-2; no definite D call. CDR3 size: 12 residues. Trimming left V 6 bases short and J 3 bases short, with 5 bases between. The chain's CDR3 is CASRVYTGELFF. In DNA form, the CDR3 reads TGTGCCAGCAGGGTATACACCGGGGAGCTGTTTTTT.

This chain uses TRBV20-1 with TRBJ1-6; D is undetermined. V lost 6 bases and J lost 8, with 14 bases in between. Per germline, CDR1 DFQATT and CDR2 SNEGSKA (reference sequence). This CDR3 has 13 residues. The CDR3 loop reads CSAERRADSPLHF. DNA of the CDR3: TGCAGTGCGGAGCGGAGGGCGGATTCACCCCTCCACTTT.

The chain combines TRBV7-9 with TRBJ1-1; no clear D gene. This CDR3 has 14 amino acids. In germline, CDR1 is SEHNR, CDR2 FQNEAQ (reference sequence). The V end was cut by 1 base, the J end by 6 bases, with 12 bases between. Written as DNA, the CDR3 is TGTGCCAGCAGCTTAGGACTGGGGATACCTGAAGCTTTCTTT. Residues: CASSLGLGIPEAFF.

In this sample, this clonotype turned up a few times. The chain recombines TRBV4-1 with TRBJ2-1, with D possibly matching TRBD1 (6 bases). Trimming took 2 bases from V and 7 from J, leaving 18 bases between them. Germline V lookup: CDR1 MGHRA, CDR2 YSYEKL. The CDR3 consists of 16 residues. The CDR3 spells CASSQSPGQGRNEQFF. CDR3 bases: TGCGCCAGCAGCCAATCCCCGGGTCAGGGGAGAAATGAGCAGTTCTTC.

V is TRBV4-1 and J is TRBJ2-5, with a possible D match to TRBD2 (5 bases). V was clipped by 1 base and J by 5 bases, with 17 bases between them. CDR1 is MGHRA and CDR2 is YSYEKL in the germline V gene. This CDR3 has 16 residues. The CDR3 sequence: CASSQVSVTAGETQYF. CDR3 DNA sequence: TGCGCCAGCAGCCAAGTCTCCGTGACTGCGGGCGAGACCCAGTACTTC.

The table lists this clonotype with a few counts. V gene TRBV7-2 combines with J gene TRBJ2-3, with 7 bases matching TRBD2. Germline V gene sequence: CDR1 SGHTA, CDR2 FQGNSA. The CDR3 runs to 17 residues. The J segment lost 5 bases and the V segment lost 2 bases, leaving 13 bases of the junction unmatched. The chain's CDR3 is CASSLKASGMVVDTQYF. CDR3 nucleotide sequence: TGTGCCAGCAGCTTAAAGGCTAGCGGTATGGTGGTAGATACGCAGTATTTT.

The chain couples TRBV27 to TRBJ2-5; 7 bases match TRBD1. J lost 5 bases, V lost 4 bases, and 10 bases had no gene match. Germline values: CDR1 MNHEY, CDR2 SMNVEV (reference sequence). The CDR3 spans 15 residues. The CDR3, as DNA: TGTGCCAGCAGTTCATTAAAACAGGGGTACGAGACCCAGTACTTC. It is translated as CASSSLKQGYETQYF.

The chain combines TRBV5-4 with TRBJ1-6; the D gene is possibly TRBD1 (5 bases). The V end lost 3 bases, the J end lost 8 bases, and 12 bases lay between the germline ends. This CDR3 has 14 amino acids. From germline, CDR1 is SGHNT and CDR2 YYREEE (reference sequence). The CDR3 DNA sequence: TGTGCCAGCAGCTCGCCGGGACTTTATTCACCCCTCCACTTT. Translation gives CASSSPGLYSPLHF.

This clonotype was seen once. V is TRBV28 and J is TRBJ2-6; possible D gene TRBD2, 6 bases. CDR1 is MDHEN and CDR2 is SYDVKM in the germline V gene. The CDR3 runs 15 residues. CDR3 in amino acids: CSLIGGSGGANVLTF. The CDR3 nucleotides read TGTAGCCTTATCGGGGGATCGGGAGGGGCCAACGTCCTGACTTTC.

The rearrangement joins TRBV10-2 to TRBJ2-3; possibly TRBD1 or TRBD2 for D (6 bases each). The CDR3 runs 16 residues. Germline V lookup: CDR1 WSHSY, CDR2 SAAADI. V shed 0 bases and J shed 4 bases, with 14 bases lying between them. This chain's CDR3 is CASSESTGGAADTQYF. CDR3 nucleotides: TGCGCCAGCAGTGAGTCGACAGGAGGGGCTGCAGATACGCAGTATTTT.

On this clonotype itself: An end of the junction does not agree with germline; a read error may underlie this. The chain combines TRBV5-1 with TRBJ2-3, with 10 nucleotides matching TRBD2. Germline V CDR1 and CDR2: SGHRS, YFSETQ. The CDR3 runs 16 residues. The CDR3 sequence is CAGSPWTSGITDTQYF. The CDR3 DNA reads TGCGCCGGCAGCCCATGGACTAGCGGCATCACAGATACGCAGTATTTT.